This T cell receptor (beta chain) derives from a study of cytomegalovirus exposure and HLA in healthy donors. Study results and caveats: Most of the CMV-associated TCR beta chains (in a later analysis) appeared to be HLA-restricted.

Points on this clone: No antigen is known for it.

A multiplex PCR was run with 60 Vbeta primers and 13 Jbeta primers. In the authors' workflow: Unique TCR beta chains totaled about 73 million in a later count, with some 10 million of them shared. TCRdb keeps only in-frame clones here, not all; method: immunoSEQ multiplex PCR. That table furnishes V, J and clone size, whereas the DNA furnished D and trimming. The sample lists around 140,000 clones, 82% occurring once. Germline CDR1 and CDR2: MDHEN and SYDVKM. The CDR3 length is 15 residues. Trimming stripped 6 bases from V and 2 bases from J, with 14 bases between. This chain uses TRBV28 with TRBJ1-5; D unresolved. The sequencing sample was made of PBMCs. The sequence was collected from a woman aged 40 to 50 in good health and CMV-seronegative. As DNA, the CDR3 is TGTGCCAGCAGGCCCCCAGGTAAGGGCAATCAGCCCCAGCATTTT. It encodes CASRPPGKGNQPQHF.